Reported below is one T cell receptor (beta chain). No cognate antigen has been identified for it. Base qualities are missing; no much larger clone stands one base away. At diagnosis, tumor, uninvolved tumor-adjacent lung and peripheral blood were collected and then preserved as a mix of FFPE and fresh-frozen material. For TCR repertoire profiling, blood samples were analyzed in the form of peripheral blood mononuclear cells. The trim is 2 bases for V and 7 bases for J, with a gap of 14 bases between the germline ends. The CDR3 spans 14 residues, from the cysteine through the phenylalanine. The kept DNA is CDR3 alone, 42 bases in frame from the first base. For CDR1 and CDR2, the germline V gene lists KGHSH and LQKENI. These data originate in a study of T cells in localized non-small cell lung cancer (TCRdb year 2020). Regarding the complete study: Comparing tumors with uninvolved tumor-adjacent lungs, the study looked at the T cell repertoires of around 250 patients with early-stage NSCLC. All 250 or so NSCLC patients in the cohort were treatment-naive and had localized lung tumors that were resected. NSCLC patients had a mean age of approximately 70 years, and around 140 were male and about 110 female. Study-wide findings and limitations: Because the study design was exploratory, TCR variables were selected using unadjusted p-values without false-discovery rate correction. A median of approximately 53 of the top 100 tumor clones turned up in the paired uninvolved adjacent lung, and around 27 of those clones also ranked among the top 100 of that same adjacent lung. Higher blood T cell density associated with longer overall survival, while higher adjacent-lung clonality associated with shorter survival. Uninvolved tumor-adjacent lung showed the highest T cell clonality, higher than tumor, which suggests more focused antigenic responses in the adjacent lung. Multi-region tumor sequencing was not performed, so intratumor heterogeneity could not be excluded.

The immunoSEQ Assay was used to sequence TCR beta CDR3 regions from DNA. Regarding the original processing steps: T cell density was computed as TCR beta template counts normalized to usable DNA estimated by amplifying housekeeping genes. Using the preseqR package, richness was estimated by extrapolating to 120,000 templates for tissue samples and 400,000 templates for PBMC samples. Clonality was defined as one minus Pielou's evenness. To identify tissue-enriched TCRs, differential abundance testing was run on productive amino-acid clonotypes with a minimum total count of 5 and an alpha of 0.1. Repertoire overlap between compartments was quantified with the Jaccard Index and Morisita Overlap Index. GLIPH grouped TCR beta CDR3s together with public tetramer-defined viral CDR3s, and a viral motif had to include at least three viral sequences and show V-gene enrichment. The source is immuneACCESS, and TCRdb retained only in-frame sequences with V and J called. Part of the clones is not carried over; for the studies checked, unresolved V genes explain less than half of this, and the remainder is unexplained. That table furnishes V, J and clone size, whereas the DNA furnished D and trimming. Recorded for this sample are around 50,000 clones; about nine tenths of them occurred a single time. In total, the top ten clones hold approximately 5% of the sample.

This receptor chain uses TRBV18 and TRBJ1-1; the D segment cannot be called with confidence. This specimen was peripheral blood, taken before any cancer treatment. The receptor was derived from a woman aged 40-69 years with stage I lung adenocarcinoma. The CDR3 region: CASSPSGNGGEAFF. The base sequence is TGTGCCAGCTCACCAAGTGGGAACGGTGGTGAAGCTTTCTTT.